Listed here are 9 T cell receptor beta chains from one sample, sequenced in a study of blood T cell repertoires in COVID-19. Some clones are missing from TCRdb's copy, which holds only in-frame ones; the method was immunoSEQ multiplex PCR. The sample consists of 180,000 or so clones, around 80% of them appearing once. Specimen: peripheral blood. All receptors derive from a woman older than 75 with COVID-19, enrolled during active disease.

The CDR3 bases are TGTGCCAGCTCAAGGCAGGGGGCGCGTACCGGGGAGCTGTTTTTT. As protein: CASSRQGARTGELFF. The J gene is TRBJ2-2, the V gene TRBV18; 8 bases are a match to TRBD1. This CDR3 is built from 15 residues. Germline V gives CDR1 KGHSH, CDR2 LQKENI. The V segment lost 5 bases and the J segment 5 bases; nucleotides outside the gene matches: 7.

The V call is TRBV19, the J call TRBJ2-5, with 9 bases lining up with TRBD1. Germline V gene sequence: CDR1 LNHDA, CDR2 SQIVND (reference sequence). The CDR3 totals 15 residues. The ends lost 4 bases at V and 5 bases at J; junction bases unmatched: 8. This chain's CDR3 is CASSRAGTGSETQYF. CDR3 coding DNA: TGTGCCAGTAGTAGAGCCGGGACAGGGAGCGAGACCCAGTACTTC.

The chain couples TRBV13 to TRBJ2-5; 9 bases line up with TRBD1. CDR3 length: 14 amino acids. Trimming at V came to 4 bases and at J to 5 bases, leaving 5 bases not matched to a gene. The germline CDR1 and CDR2 sequences are PRHDT and FYEKMQ (reference sequence). The CDR3 DNA reads as TGTGCCAGCAGCTCCCGGGACAGGGAGGAGACCCAGTACTTC. Encoded protein: CASSSRDREETQYF.

The chain joins TRBV12-2 to TRBJ1-4; TRBD1 is the table's D call and was not checked against the DNA. TRBV12-2 represents a pseudogene. This CDR3 region has 17 residues. The CDR3 DNA is TGTGCAAGTCGCCGTGGGGCCCTGACAGGGTGGTCCGCAAAACTGTTTTTT. It codes for CASRRGALTGWSAKLFF.

This clone was counted a few times. The chain combines TRBV29-1 with TRBJ2-2, with TRBD2 identical over 7 bases. The CDR3 has 16 residues. CDR1 and CDR2 (germline): SQVTM, ANQGSEA. V trimming: 4 bases; J trimming: 4 bases; junction bases outside the gene matches: 12. DNA of the CDR3: TGCAGCGTTGGCCCCGGGGGGAACAGACTCACCGGGGAGCTGTTTTTT. Residues: CSVGPGGNRLTGELFF.

The chain is built from TRBV4-3 and TRBJ1-1, with a possible D match to TRBD1 (5 bases). The CDR3 extends over 19 amino acids. Trimming shortened V by 3 bases and J by 2 bases, and 25 bases separated the two germline ends. Looked up from germline, CDR1 is LGHNA and CDR2 is YSLEER. The CDR3 DNA reads as TGCGCCAGCAGCCAGGTCCGCGGGGCGAGAACCATTCCCAACACTGAAGCTTTCTTT. It yields the protein CASSQVRGARTIPNTEAFF.

V usage is TRBV7-8 and J usage is TRBJ1-2; TRBD1 matches at 7 bases. The CDR3 extends over 14 amino acids. Germline CDR1 is SGHVS and CDR2 is FQNEAQ. After removal of 5 bases from V and 5 bases from J, the junction contained 8 bases not matched to a gene. The CDR3 DNA reads as TGTGCCAGCAGCCCCGGGTCAGGGGGATATGGCTACACCTTC. This sequence encodes CASSPGSGGYGYTF. Together with reference TRBV7-8 and TRBJ1-2, the CDR3 gives the full variable domain: GAGVSQSPRYKVAKRGQDVALRCDPISGHVSLFWYQQALGQGPEFLTYFQNEAQLDKSGLPSDRFFAERPEGSVSTLKIQRTQQEDSAVYLCASSPGSGGYGYTFGSGTRLTVV.

V usage is TRBV7-2 and J usage is TRBJ2-7, with TRBD1 identical over 8 bases. CDR1 and CDR2 (germline): SGHTA, FQGNSA. This CDR3 has 16 amino acids. V shed 4 bases and J 3 bases; nucleotides not matched to a gene: 11. The CDR3 spells CASSSFLGQGRYEQYF. The CDR3 DNA reads TGTGCCAGCAGCTCGTTCCTCGGACAGGGCCGCTACGAGCAGTACTTC.

V and J are TRBV28 and TRBJ1-3, with D possibly matching TRBD1 (5 bases). Trimming shortened V by 6 bases and J by 4 bases, and 16 bases separated the two germline ends. The CDR3 has 15 amino acids. The germline CDR1 and CDR2 sequences are MDHEN and SYDVKM. As DNA, the CDR3 is TGTGCCAGCAGACCGGGTGGGGCGTCCGGAAACACCATATATTTT. Its protein product is CASRPGGASGNTIYF.